The entry that follows covers one TCR beta chain sequence. The data are from a study of blood T cell repertoires in COVID-19. Study summary: Samples came from the United States, Italy and Spain, spanning acute and convalescent COVID-19. PBMCs, B-cell-depleted T cells, or T cells were the source of the cDNA or gDNA that made up the material.

In the study's own analysis: Estimation of nucleated cell counts was performed using reference gene primer amplification. Using immunoSEQ multiplex PCR, the repertoire was profiled, and TCRdb retains in-frame clones only, with some absent. V and J calls and clone size come straight from that table; D and trimming were deduced from the DNA. The sample has 300,000 to 450,000 clones, 85% seen once. CDR1 and CDR2 from the germline V gene are MNHEY and SMNVEV (reference sequence). Trimming cost V 0 bases and J 4 bases, with 7 bases left between them. The CDR3 loop spans 14 amino acids. Sequencing was performed on peripheral blood. The TCR originated in a young woman with acute or convalescent COVID-19. The chain couples TRBV27 to TRBJ2-1; unclear D gene. The CDR3 nucleotides read TGTGCCAGCAGTTTATCGATCAGATACAATGAGCAGTTCTTC. Translated, it gives CASSLSIRYNEQFF.